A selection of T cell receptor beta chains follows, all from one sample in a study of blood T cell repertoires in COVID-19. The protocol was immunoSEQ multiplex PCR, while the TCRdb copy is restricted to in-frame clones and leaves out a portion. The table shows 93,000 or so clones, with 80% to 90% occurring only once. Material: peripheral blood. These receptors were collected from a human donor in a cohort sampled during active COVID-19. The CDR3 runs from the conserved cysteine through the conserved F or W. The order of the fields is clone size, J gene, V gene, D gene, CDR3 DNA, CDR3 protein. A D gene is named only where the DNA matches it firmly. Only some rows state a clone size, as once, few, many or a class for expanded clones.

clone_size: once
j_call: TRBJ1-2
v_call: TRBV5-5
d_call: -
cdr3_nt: TGTGCCAGCAGCAAGACATTCTATGGCTACACCTTC
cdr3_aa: CASSKTFYGYTF

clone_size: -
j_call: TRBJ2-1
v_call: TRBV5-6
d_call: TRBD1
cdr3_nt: TGTGCCAGCAGCTGGGACAGGGGGAACTACAATGAGCAGTTCTTC
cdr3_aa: CASSWDRGNYNEQFF

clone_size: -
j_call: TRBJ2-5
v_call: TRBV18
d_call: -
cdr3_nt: TGTGCCAGCTCGGCGAAGGGACATCAAGAGACCCAGTACTTC
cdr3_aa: CASSAKGHQETQYF

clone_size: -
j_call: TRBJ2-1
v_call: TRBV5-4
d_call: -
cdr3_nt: TGTGCCAGCAGAGAGGGGACAAATTCCTACAATGAGCAGTTCTTC
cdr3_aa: CASREGTNSYNEQFF

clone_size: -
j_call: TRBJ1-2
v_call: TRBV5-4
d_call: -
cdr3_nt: TGTGCCAGCAGCTTGGATCCGGGAGGCACTTATGGCTACACCTTC
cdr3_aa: CASSLDPGGTYGYTF

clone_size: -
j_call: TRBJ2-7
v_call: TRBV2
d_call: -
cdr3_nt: TGTGCCAGCAGCGGACTAACGTCGTGGAACGAGCAGTACTTC
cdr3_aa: CASSGLTSWNEQYF

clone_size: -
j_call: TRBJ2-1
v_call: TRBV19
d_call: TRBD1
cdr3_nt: TGTGCCAGTAGTACCCGGACAGGGAACAACAATGAGCAGTTCTTC
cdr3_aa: CASSTRTGNNNEQFF

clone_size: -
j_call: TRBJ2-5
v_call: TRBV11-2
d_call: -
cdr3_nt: TGTGCCAGCAGACGCCTCCGGGGGAGGACGGAGGAGACCCAGTACTTC
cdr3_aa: CASRRLRGRTEETQYF

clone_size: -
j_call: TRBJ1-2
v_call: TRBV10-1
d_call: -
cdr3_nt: TGCGCCAGCAGTGAGTCCTCGGAGTATGGCTACACCTTC
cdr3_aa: CASSESSEYGYTF

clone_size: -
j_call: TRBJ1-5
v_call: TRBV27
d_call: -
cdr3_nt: TGTGCCAGCAGTTCCAGGACAGCTTATAGCAATCAGCCCCAGCATTTT
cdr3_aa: CASSSRTAYSNQPQHF

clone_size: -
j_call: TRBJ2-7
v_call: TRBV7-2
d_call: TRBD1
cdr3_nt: TGTGCCAGCAGCCTCGACAGGGGGCGGGACGAGCAGTACTTC
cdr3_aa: CASSLDRGRDEQYF

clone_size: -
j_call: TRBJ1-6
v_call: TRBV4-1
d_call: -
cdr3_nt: TGCGCCAGCAGCCGCCAGGCGGGGGATAATTCACCCCTCCACTTT
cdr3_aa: CASSRQAGDNSPLHF

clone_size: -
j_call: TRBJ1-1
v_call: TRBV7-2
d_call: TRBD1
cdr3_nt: TGTGCCAGCAGCTTAGCCCTTCTATTGCTAGGGGGCGAGGTAAGCGCTGAAGCTTTCTTT
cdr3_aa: CASSLALLLLGGEVSAEAFF

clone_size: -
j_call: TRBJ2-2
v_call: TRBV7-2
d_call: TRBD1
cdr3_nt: TGTGCCAGCACCCCCTACGGGACAGGGACCGGGGAGCTGTTTTTT
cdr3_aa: CASTPYGTGTGELFF

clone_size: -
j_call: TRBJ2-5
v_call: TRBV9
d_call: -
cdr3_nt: TGTGCCAGCAGCGTAGCTGGTAGACAAGAGACCCAGTACTTC
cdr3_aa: CASSVAGRQETQYF

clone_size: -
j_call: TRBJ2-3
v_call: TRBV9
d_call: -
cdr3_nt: TGTGCCAGCAGCGTAGGGTTTGGGGAGTTCCCAGATACGCAGTATTTT
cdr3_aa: CASSVGFGEFPDTQYF

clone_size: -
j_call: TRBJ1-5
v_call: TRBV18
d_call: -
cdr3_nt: TGTGCCAGCTCACCTAACCCCGCCAGGGTAGTTGGCAATCAGCCCCAGCATTTT
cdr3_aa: CASSPNPARVVGNQPQHF

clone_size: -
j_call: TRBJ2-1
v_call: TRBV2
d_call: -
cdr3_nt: TGTGCCAGCACGGGTCTGGCGAGCTCCTACAATGAGCAGTTCTTC
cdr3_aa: CASTGLASSYNEQFF

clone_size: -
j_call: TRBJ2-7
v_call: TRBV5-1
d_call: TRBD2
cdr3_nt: TGCGCCAGCAGCTCCGGACTAGCGGGGAATTACGAGCAGTACTTC
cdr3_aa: CASSSGLAGNYEQYF

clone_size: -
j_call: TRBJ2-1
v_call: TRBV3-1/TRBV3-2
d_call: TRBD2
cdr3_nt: TGTGCCAGCAGCCGGTCAAAAGGGCTAGCGGGGGGGAATGAGCAGTTCTTC
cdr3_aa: CASSRSKGLAGGNEQFF

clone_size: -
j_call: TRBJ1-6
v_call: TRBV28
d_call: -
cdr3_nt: TGTGCCAGCAGTGTGACAGGAGCCTCCTATAATTCACCCCTCCACTTT
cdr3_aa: CASSVTGASYNSPLHF

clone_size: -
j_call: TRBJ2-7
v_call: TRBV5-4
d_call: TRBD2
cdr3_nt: TGTGCCAGCAGCTTGGGCGCGGGGGTGTTCTACGAGCAGTACTTC
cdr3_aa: CASSLGAGVFYEQYF

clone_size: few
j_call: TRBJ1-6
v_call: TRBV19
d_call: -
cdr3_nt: TGTGCCAGTAGGCCGGGACAAACCTATAATTCACCCCTCCACTTT
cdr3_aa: CASRPGQTYNSPLHF

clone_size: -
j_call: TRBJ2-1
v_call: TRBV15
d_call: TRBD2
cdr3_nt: TGTGCCACCCTAGCGGGAGAGGAGAATGAGCAGTTCTTC
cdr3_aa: CATLAGEENEQFF

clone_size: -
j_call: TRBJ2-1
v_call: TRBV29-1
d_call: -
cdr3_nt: TGCAGCGCCGAACCCGCGGGGTTCACCTACAATGAGCAGTTCTTC
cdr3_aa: CSAEPAGFTYNEQFF

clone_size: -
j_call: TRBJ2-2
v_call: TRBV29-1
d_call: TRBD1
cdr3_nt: TGCAGCGTTTCGGACAGGGGCATTCTGAACACCGGGGAGCTGTTTTTT
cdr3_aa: CSVSDRGILNTGELFF

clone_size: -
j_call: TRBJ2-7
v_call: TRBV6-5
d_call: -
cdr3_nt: TGTGCCAGCAGTTACGCGAACGAGCAGTACTTC
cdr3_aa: CASSYANEQYF